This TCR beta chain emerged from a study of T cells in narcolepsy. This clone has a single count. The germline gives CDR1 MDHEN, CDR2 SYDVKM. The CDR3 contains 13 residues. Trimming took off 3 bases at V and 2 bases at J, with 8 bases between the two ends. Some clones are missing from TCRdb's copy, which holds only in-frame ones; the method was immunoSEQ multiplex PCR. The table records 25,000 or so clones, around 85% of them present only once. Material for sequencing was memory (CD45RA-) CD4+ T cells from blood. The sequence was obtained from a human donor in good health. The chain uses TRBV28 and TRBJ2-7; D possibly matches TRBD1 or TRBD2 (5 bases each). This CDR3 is CASSLGRTYEQYF. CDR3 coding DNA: TGTGCCAGCAGTTTGGGACGGACCTACGAGCAGTACTTC.